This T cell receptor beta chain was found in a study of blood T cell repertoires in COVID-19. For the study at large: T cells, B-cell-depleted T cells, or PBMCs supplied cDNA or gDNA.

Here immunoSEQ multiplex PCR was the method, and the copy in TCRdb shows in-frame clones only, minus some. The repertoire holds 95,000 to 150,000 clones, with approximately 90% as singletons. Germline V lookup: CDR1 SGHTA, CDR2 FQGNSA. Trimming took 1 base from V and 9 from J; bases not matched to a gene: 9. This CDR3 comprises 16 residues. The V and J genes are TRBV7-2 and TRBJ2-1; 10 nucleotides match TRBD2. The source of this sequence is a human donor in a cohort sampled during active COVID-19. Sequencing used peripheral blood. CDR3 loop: CASSLVPSGSSGEQFF. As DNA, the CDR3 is TGTGCCAGCAGCTTAGTTCCTAGCGGGAGCTCTGGTGAGCAGTTCTTC.